The 17 T cell receptor beta chains reported below all come from one sample, sequenced in a study of blood T cells in healthy people across ages. Next came a second PCR, run for about 6 to 12 cycles, which used a sample-barcoded 5' primer along with a J-beta primer mix. MiXCR, applied by TCRdb to the 5' RACE reads, yields one record per CDR3 protein. This table holds some 750,000 distinct CDR3 sequences, 22% found once. The sequenced sample was blood. These TCRs come from a man aged 70 or older in good health.

V and J are TRBV5-1 and TRBJ2-2, with 7 bases identical to TRBD1. Germline lookup yields CDR1 SGHRS and CDR2 YFSETQ. CDR3 length: 16 residues. V was pared by 4 bases and J by 1 base, with 7 bases of the junction left unmatched. The chain's CDR3 is CASSPGDSRNTGELFF. The CDR3, as DNA: TGCGCCAGCAGCCCCGGGGACAGTAGGAACACCGGGGAGCTGTTTTTT.

This clonotype was found a few times. The chain combines TRBV12-3 or TRBV12-4 with TRBJ2-7, with D perhaps being TRBD1 or TRBD2 (6 bases each). V lost 6 bases, J lost 3 bases, and 18 bases lay in between. The CDR3 totals 15 residues. The CDR3 region has the DNA TGTGCCAGCAGCCGGGGGCCTGGGGTCAGCTACGAGCAGTACTTC. It codes for CASSRGPGVSYEQYF.

The rearrangement uses TRBV28 and TRBJ1-1, with no clear D. V was clipped by 2 bases and J by 4 bases, with 5 bases between them. Germline V gene lookup returns CDR1 MDHEN and CDR2 SYDVKM. The CDR3 is made up of 12 amino acids. The chain's CDR3 is CASSLDPTEAFF. CDR3 DNA: TGTGCCAGCAGTTTAGATCCCACTGAAGCTTTCTTT.

This clonotype was recorded at least ten times. The chain couples TRBV28 to TRBJ2-7; the D gene is possibly TRBD1 (6 bases). This CDR3 has 13 residues. Trimming took 5 bases from V and 5 from J, leaving 13 bases between them. CDR1 and CDR2 (germline): MDHEN, SYDVKM. For the CDR3, the DNA is TGTGCCAGCAGTGAAACAGGGTTCCACGAGCAGTACGTC. It yields the protein CASSETGFHEQYV.

The rearrangement links TRBV2 to TRBJ2-1; TRBD2 agrees at 9 bases. The CDR3 is made up of 15 amino acids. Trimming took 7 bases from V and 4 from J; bases not matched to a gene: 8. Looked up from germline, CDR1 is SNHLY and CDR2 is FYNNEI. The CDR3 nucleotides are TGTGCCAGCACCCCCGGGACTAGCAGGTACAATGAGCAGTTCTTC. Residues: CASTPGTSRYNEQFF. The whole variable domain, filled in from reference TRBV2 and TRBJ2-1, reads EPEVTQTPSHQVTQMGQEVILRCVPISNHLYFYWYRQILGQKVEFLVSFYNNEISEKSEIFDDQFSVERPDGSNFTLKIRSTKLEDSAMYFCASTPGTSRYNEQFFGPGTRLTVL.

As regards this clonotype: This may arise from a read error, as a much more abundant clone is one base away. The genes are TRBV9 and TRBJ1-2; weak D call: TRBD1 (5 bases). Germline CDR1 is SGDLS and CDR2 is YYNGEE. The CDR3 loop spans 14 amino acids. The CDR3 DNA follows: TGTACCAGCAGCGTCCGTGGGGGGGACTATGGCTACACCTTC. Encoded protein: CTSSVRGGDYGYTF.

This chain connects TRBV3-1 to TRBJ2-4, with 8 bases lining up with TRBD2. The CDR3 extends over 14 amino acids. Germline-derived CDR1 and CDR2 are LGHDT and YNNKEL (reference sequence). The trim removed 1 base at V and 7 bases at J, leaving 3 bases unmatched. DNA for the CDR3: TGTGCCAGCAGCCAAGTCGGGAGGGCGAACATTCAGTACTTC. Protein product: CASSQVGRANIQYF.

Many counts were recorded for this clonotype. The V and J genes are TRBV11-2 and TRBJ2-1; D might be TRBD2 (6 bases). With 5 bases removed from V and 7 bases from J, the gap between germline ends came to 24 bases. The germline CDR1 and CDR2 sequences are SGHAT and FQNNGV. The CDR3 extends over 17 amino acids. CDR3 region: CASSRPLANRARNEQFF. CDR3 nucleotide sequence: TGTGCCAGCAGCAGACCCCTAGCGAACCGGGCGAGGAATGAGCAGTTCTTC. The full variable domain, with the rest looked up from reference TRBV11-2 and TRBJ2-1, is EAGVAQSPRYKIIEKRQSVAFWCNPISGHATLYWYQQILGQGPKLLIQFQNNGVVDDSQLPKDRFSAERLKGVDSTLKIQPAKLEDSAVYLCASSRPLANRARNEQFFGPGTRLTVL.

The rearrangement joins TRBV5-4 to TRBJ2-2, with D unclear. The CDR3 length is 15 residues. The germline gives CDR1 SGHNT, CDR2 YYREEE (reference sequence). V shed 2 bases and J shed 0 bases, with 8 bases lying between them. The CDR3 loop reads CASSLRAPNTGELFF. CDR3 DNA sequence: TGTGCCAGCAGCTTAAGGGCTCCGAACACCGGGGAGCTGTTTTTT.

V gene TRBV11-1 combines with J gene TRBJ2-7; maybe TRBD2 (7 bases). The DNA end favors TRBJ2-1, so the J call may be wrong. Germline loops: CDR1 SGHAT, CDR2 FQDESV (reference sequence). The CDR3 has 14 residues. The CDR3 loop reads CASSWEGGINEQFF. The CDR3 DNA reads as TGTGCCAGCTCTTGGGAGGGGGGTATCAATGAGCAGTTCTTC.

The J gene is TRBJ1-1, the V gene TRBV5-4; possibly TRBD1 for D (6 bases). The CDR3 consists of 12 residues. V was clipped by 0 bases and J by 11 bases, with 11 bases between them. Germline loops: CDR1 SGHNT, CDR2 YYREEE (reference sequence). CDR3 nucleotides: TGTGCCAGCAGCTTGGCCCACAGGGACGCTTTCTTT. It translates to CASSLAHRDAFF.

The chain links TRBV2 to TRBJ1-1; no clear D. V was pared by 8 bases and J by 4 bases, with 14 bases between. Germline CDR1 and CDR2: SNHLY and FYNNEI. This CDR3 is 13 amino acids long. The CDR3 loop is CASCSSAVTEAFF. The DNA for the CDR3 is TGTGCCAGCTGTTCTTCCGCAGTCACTGAAGCTTTCTTT.

This rearrangement joins TRBV28 to TRBJ2-7; 8 nucleotides line up with TRBD1. Germline V lookup: CDR1 MDHEN, CDR2 SYDVKM. Trimming removed 5 bases from V and 2 bases from J; junction bases left unmatched: 5. The CDR3 has 14 amino acids. CDR3 in DNA: TGTGCCAGCAGTCCGCCGGACAGGGCCTACGAGCAGTACTTC. Protein sequence: CASSPPDRAYEQYF.

V gene TRBV12-3 or TRBV12-4 combines with J gene TRBJ1-3, with unresolved D. CDR3 length equals 12 residues. Trimming left V 6 bases short and J 7 bases short, with 10 bases between. The CDR3 DNA reads as TGTGCCAGCAGGGGCCTCTGGAACACCATATATTTT. Its protein is CASRGLWNTIYF.

This chain uses TRBV29-1 with TRBJ1-1; TRBD1 is a possible D gene (5 bases). The V end was cut by 3 bases, the J end by 0 bases, with 11 bases between. CDR3 size: 14 residues. Germline CDR1 SQVTM, CDR2 ANQGSEA. The CDR3 here is CSVDPMGLNTEAFF. For the CDR3, the DNA is TGCAGCGTTGACCCGATGGGGCTGAACACTGAAGCTTTCTTT.

The chain recombines TRBV7-9 with TRBJ2-5, with D possibly matching TRBD2 (5 bases). This CDR3 contains 11 residues. The V gene's germline CDR1 is SEHNR and CDR2 FQNEAQ (reference sequence). Between the trimmed V and J ends, which lost 4 bases and 10 bases, there was a span of 10 bases. The CDR3 nucleotides read TGTGCCAGCAGCTGGAAAGAGGGCCAGTACTTC. Residues: CASSWKEGQYF.

This clonotype has more than one count but fewer than ten. V usage is TRBV12-3 or TRBV12-4 and J usage is TRBJ2-1, with D perhaps matching TRBD1 (6 bases). The CDR3 is 16 amino acids. The ends were cut back, 3 bases at V and 1 base at J, with 13 bases in the middle. CDR3 in amino acids: CASSFGTTPSYNEQFF. CDR3 in DNA: TGTGCCAGCAGTTTCGGGACAACGCCTTCCTACAATGAGCAGTTCTTC.